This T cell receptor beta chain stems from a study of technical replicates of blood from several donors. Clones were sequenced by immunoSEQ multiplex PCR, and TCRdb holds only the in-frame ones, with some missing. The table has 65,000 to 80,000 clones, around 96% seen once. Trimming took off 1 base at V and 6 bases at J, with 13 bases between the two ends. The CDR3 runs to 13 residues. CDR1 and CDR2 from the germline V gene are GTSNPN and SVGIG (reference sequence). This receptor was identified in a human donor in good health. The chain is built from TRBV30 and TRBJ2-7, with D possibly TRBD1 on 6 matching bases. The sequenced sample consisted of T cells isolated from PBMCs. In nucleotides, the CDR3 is TGTGCCTGGAGTGATCTACAGGGATCCGAGCAGTACTTC. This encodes CAWSDLQGSEQYF.